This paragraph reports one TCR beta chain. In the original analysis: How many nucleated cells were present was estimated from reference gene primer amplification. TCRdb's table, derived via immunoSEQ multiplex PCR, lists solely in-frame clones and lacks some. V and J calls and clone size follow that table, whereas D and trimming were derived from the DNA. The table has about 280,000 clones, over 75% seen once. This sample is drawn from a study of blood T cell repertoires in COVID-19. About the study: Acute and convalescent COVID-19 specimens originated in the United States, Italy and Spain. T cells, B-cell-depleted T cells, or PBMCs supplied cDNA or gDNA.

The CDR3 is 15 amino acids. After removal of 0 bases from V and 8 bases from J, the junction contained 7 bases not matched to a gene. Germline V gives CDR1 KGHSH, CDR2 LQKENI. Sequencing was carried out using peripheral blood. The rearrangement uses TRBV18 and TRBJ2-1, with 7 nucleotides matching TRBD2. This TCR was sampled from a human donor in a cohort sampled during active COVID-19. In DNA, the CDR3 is TGTGCCAGCTCACCACCGGCGGGAGTGGTCGATGAGCAGTTCTTC. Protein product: CASSPPAGVVDEQFF.